The 28 T cell receptor beta chains presented below share a single source sample, sequenced in a study of tumor and adjacent non-tumor tissue in lung cancer. Three rounds of nested PCR, following a modified ARM-PCR protocol, produced the TCRbeta library. MiXCR, applied by TCRdb to the multiplex PCR reads, yields one record per CDR3 protein. The sample shows 55,000 to 65,000 distinct CDR3 sequences, around two thirds of them seen only once. No cell sorting was done before RNA was extracted from the tissue. The normal lung tissue was taken more than 3 cm from the tumor edge. Sequences were obtained from distant non-tumor lung tissue. Receptors originate from a man aged 65 to 79 with non-small cell lung cancer.

The genes are TRBV4-2 and TRBJ1-2; D is ambiguous. Germline assignment: CDR1 LGHNA and CDR2 YNFKEQ. There are 16 residues in the CDR3. Trimming left V 5 bases short and J 6 bases short, with 22 bases between. The CDR3 here is CASSCPIPRRGNGYTF. The CDR3 DNA sequence: TGTGCCAGCAGCTGCCCCATTCCTCGCCGCGGTAATGGCTACACCTTC.

The V gene is TRBV5-1, the J gene TRBJ2-3, with a weak D call TRBD2 (6 bases). Germline V lookup: CDR1 SGHRS, CDR2 YFSETQ. V was trimmed by 4 bases and J by 8 bases, leaving 17 bases between them. The CDR3 is 14 amino acids. The CDR3 DNA follows: TGCGCCAGCAGCGGTGGGGATGCGGGGCCTACGCAGTATTTT. It codes for CASSGGDAGPTQYF.

This clonotype has more than one count but fewer than ten. This sequence joins TRBV20-1 and TRBJ1-6; no firm D call. This CDR3 contains 14 residues. Looked up from germline, CDR1 is DFQATT and CDR2 is SNEGSKA (reference sequence). V was clipped by 4 bases and J by 6 bases, with 13 bases between them. CDR3 sequence (DNA): TGCAGTGCTAAGGCGGGTCCCGGTAATTCACCCCTCCACTTT. It yields the protein CSAKAGPGNSPLHF.

This clonotype was detected only a few times. Being one base from a much bigger clone, this may be a read error. The genes are TRBV10-3 and TRBJ1-2, with no clear D. In germline, CDR1 is ENHRY, CDR2 SYGVKD. The CDR3 spans 14 residues. CDR3 sequence reads: CAIRPAGGYYGYSF. CDR3 DNA: TGTGCCATCAGGCCCGCGGGCGGCTACTATGGCTACAGCTTC.

For this clonotype: One junction end does not reproduce the germline sequence, and a read error may be involved. V usage is TRBV28 and J usage is TRBJ2-5; 7 bases line up with TRBD2. Germline CDR1 reads MDHEN; CDR2 reads SYDVKM. This CDR3 comprises 12 residues. The CDR3 spells CANSLSGGGQYF. The CDR3 nucleotides are TGCGCCAACAGTCTGTCGGGGGGTGGCCAGTACTTC.

Concerning this clonotype itself: A read error may be the cause here, since a much bigger clone is one base away. The chain uses TRBV6-1 and TRBJ2-1; 12 positions match TRBD2. Germline lookup yields CDR1 MNHNS and CDR2 SASEGT. The CDR3 consists of 16 residues. The CDR3 region is CASTPGLAGNYNEQSF. The CDR3 nucleotides are TGTGCCAGCACACCGGGACTAGCGGGTAATTACAATGAGCAGTCCTTC.

As for this clonotype: Being one base from a much bigger clone, this may be a read error. The chain couples TRBV5-8 to TRBJ2-5, with 13 bases aligning to TRBD2. Per germline, CDR1 SGHTS and CDR2 YDEGEE. The CDR3 runs 16 residues. In nucleotides, the CDR3 is TGTGGCAGCAGCTTGGGACTAGCGGGATCCAAAGAGACCCAGTACTTC. It translates to CGSSLGLAGSKETQYF.

This clonotype was detected only once. This sequence may be a read error, since a much larger clone differs from it by one base. The chain has TRBV20-1 and TRBJ2-1; weak D call: TRBD2 (6 bases). The germline CDR1 and CDR2 sequences are DFQATT and SNEGSKA (reference sequence). V was clipped by 8 bases and J by 4 bases, with 15 bases between them. CDR3 size: 13 residues. The CDR3 sequence: CSTRQRAYNEQFF. The CDR3 nucleotides read TGCAGTACAAGACAGCGGGCGTACAATGAGCAGTTCTTC.

This clonotype was recorded many times. The gene calls are TRBV5-4 and TRBJ2-1; D possibly uses TRBD1 or TRBD2 (5 bases each). The CDR3 is made up of 15 amino acids. Germline CDR1 reads SGHNT; CDR2 reads YYREEE (reference sequence). Trimming pared 2 bases from V and 4 bases from J, leaving 13 bases between. The CDR3 protein is CASSFGDRAYNEQFF. CDR3 nucleotides: TGTGCCAGCAGCTTCGGGGACCGAGCATACAATGAGCAGTTCTTC.

There are many counts of this clonotype. The V call is TRBV6-6, the J call TRBJ2-7, with TRBD1 identical over 9 bases. The germline gives CDR1 MNHNY, CDR2 SVGAGI (reference sequence). The CDR3 runs 13 residues. Here the CDR3 reads CAARDRVIPEQYF. The CDR3 nucleotides read TGTGCTGCCCGGGACAGGGTAATTCCCGAGCAGTACTTC.

With regard to this clonotype: This CDR3 is missing its conserved last phenylalanine or tryptophan, likely due to a read error. The rearrangement joins TRBV4-1 to TRBJ2-7; TRBD1 matches 7 bases. Looked up from germline, CDR1 is MGHRA and CDR2 is YSYEKL. Trimming cost V 5 bases and J 6 bases; bases outside gene matches: 10. The CDR3 covers 14 residues. Here the CDR3 reads CASSTTGPPCEQYL. CDR3 in DNA: TGCGCCAGCAGCACGACAGGGCCGCCTTGCGAGCAGTACCTC.

On this clonotype itself: The junction departs from the called germline gene at one end, perhaps through a read error. The rearrangement links TRBV28 to TRBJ2-1; 8 bases fit TRBD2. CDR1 and CDR2 from the germline V gene are MDHEN and SYDVKM. There are 16 residues in the CDR3. The CDR3, as DNA: TGTGCCAGCAGTTTAGTAGAGCGGGGGCTAAACAATGAGCAGTCCTTC. This sequence encodes CASSLVERGLNNEQSF.

This chain uses TRBV20-1 with TRBJ1-5; TRBD1 aligns across 7 bases. The CDR3 sequence is 14 residues long. V lost 7 bases and J lost 3; bases outside the gene matches: 9. Germline assignment: CDR1 DFQATT and CDR2 SNEGSKA (reference sequence). This CDR3 is CSDTPGTVNQPQHF. CDR3 DNA sequence: TGCAGTGATACCCCCGGGACAGTCAATCAGCCCCAGCATTTT.

This CDR3 is CAIRREYEQYF. Written as DNA, the CDR3 is TGTGCCATCAGGAGGGAGTACGAGCAGTACTTC. The chain joins TRBV28 to TRBJ2-7, with a weak D call TRBD2 (6 bases). The germline gives CDR1 MDHEN, CDR2 SYDVKM. The CDR3 runs to 11 residues. V gave up 10 bases and J gave up 4 bases, with 11 bases separating them.

This clonotype was counted between two and nine times. V and J are TRBV12-3 or TRBV12-4 and TRBJ2-7; D gene uncertain. The CDR3 is made up of 12 amino acids. Trimming removed 7 bases from V and 7 bases from J, with 14 bases in between. CDR3 loop: CASNGPAYEQYF. CDR3 coding DNA: TGTGCCAGCAATGGACCTGCATATGAGCAGTACTTC.

This clonotype was observed once. The junction departs from the called germline gene at one end, perhaps through a read error. This chain links TRBV6-5 with TRBJ2-2; D unclear. CDR3 size: 15 residues. Germline CDR1 MNHEY, CDR2 SVGAGI. The CDR3 nucleotides are TGTGCCAGCACCCCCAGCAATACGAACATCGGGGAGCTGTTTTTT. It specifies CASTPSNTNIGELFF.

About this clonotype itself: Mismatch with germline at one junction end may stem from a read error. The chain recombines TRBV10-3 with TRBJ2-7, with D possibly being TRBD1 (6 bases). This CDR3 has 14 amino acids. Germline V lookup: CDR1 ENHRY, CDR2 SYGVKD. The CDR3, as DNA: TGTCCCATCAGTGGGGCAGGGGTGGTTTACGAGCAATACTTC. Translated, it gives CPISGAGVVYEQYF.

Of note for this clonotype: A read error may explain this, as a much larger clone is one base away. The V gene is TRBV4-1, the J gene TRBJ2-2; TRBD1 aligns across 9 bases. From germline, CDR1 is MGHRA and CDR2 YSYEKL. The CDR3 covers 13 residues. CDR3 region: CASSDRGGGKLFF. In DNA, the CDR3 is TGCGCCAGCTCGGACAGGGGAGGCGGGAAGCTGTTTTTT.

This clonotype was picked up a small number of times. Germline and junction disagree at one end, which may indicate a read error. CDR3 loop: CASSQDIGTEFNSPLLF. In DNA form, the CDR3 reads TGCGCCAGCAGCCAAGATATCGGGACAGAATTCAATTCACCCCTCCTCTTT. The V gene is TRBV4-1, the J gene TRBJ1-6, with TRBD1 matching over 7 bases. The CDR3 is 17 amino acids. Germline values: CDR1 MGHRA, CDR2 YSYEKL.

About this clonotype: A much larger clone differs by one base, so this may be a read error. The V call is TRBV6-1, the J call TRBJ2-5, with a possible D match to TRBD2 (5 bases). Germline CDR1 MNHNS, CDR2 SASEGT. The CDR3 is 12 amino acids. CDR3 region: CASSDYGEIQYF. The DNA of the CDR3 is TGTGCCAGCAGTGACTATGGGGAGATCCAGTACTTC.

The rearrangement uses TRBV6-6 and TRBJ2-5; D possibly corresponds to TRBD2 (8 bases). V was cut by 5 bases and J by 10 bases, with 23 bases left in between. This CDR3 contains 15 residues. Germline V gives CDR1 MNHNY, CDR2 SVGAGI (reference sequence). The DNA of the CDR3 is TGTGCCAGCAGTCACGAGGCTAGCGGGCACAGGGGCCAGTACTTC. This gives the protein CASSHEASGHRGQYF.

Remarks on this clonotype: This may be a read error: a much more frequent sequence differs by one nucleotide. The V and J genes are TRBV29-1 and TRBJ2-7; tentatively, D is TRBD2 (5 bases). V was trimmed by 7 bases and J by 3 bases, leaving 10 bases between them. The length of the CDR3 is 11 residues. The V gene's germline CDR1 is SQVTM and CDR2 ANQGSEA. CDR3 loop: CSDGEVYEQYF. The CDR3 nucleotides are TGCAGCGACGGGGAAGTCTACGAGCAGTACTTC.

This rearrangement joins TRBV20-1 to TRBJ1-5, with TRBD1 identical over 8 bases. The junction had 8 bases not matched to a gene; V was cut back by 1 base and J by 0 bases. Germline CDR1 and CDR2: DFQATT and SNEGSKA (reference sequence). The CDR3 is 17 residues long. CDR3 amino acids: CSARGGQGAVSNQPQHF. The DNA for the CDR3 is TGCAGTGCTAGAGGAGGGCAGGGGGCAGTTAGCAATCAGCCCCAGCATTTT.

A note on this clonotype: This may stem from a read error, because a much larger clone lies one nucleotide away. The chain has TRBV29-1 and TRBJ2-1; no reliable D call. The CDR3 is 13 amino acids. The V end lost 7 bases, the J end lost 2 bases, and 12 bases lay between the germline ends. The V gene's germline CDR1 is SQVTM and CDR2 ANQGSEA. The CDR3 DNA sequence: TGCAGCGCCCGGGCAGGCCCCTACAATGAGCAGTTCTTC. The encoded protein is CSARAGPYNEQFF.

Turning to this clonotype: An end of the junction differs from the germline gene, which may be a read error. The V and J genes are TRBV11-2 and TRBJ2-7; 10 nucleotides match TRBD1. The CDR3 runs to 16 residues. CDR1 and CDR2 (germline): SGHAT, FQNNGV. The DNA for the CDR3 is TGTGCCAGCAGCTTGCGGGGGCGACAGGGGGCGTACGAACAGTACTTC. It codes for CASSLRGRQGAYEQYF.

Note on this clonotype: It may be a read error: a sequence one base away is much more abundant. The rearrangement links TRBV29-1 to TRBJ2-2; no clear D gene. V was cut by 2 bases and J by 1 base, with 8 bases left in between. Germline-derived CDR1 and CDR2 are SQVTM and ANQGSEA. The CDR3 loop spans 14 amino acids. The CDR3 reads CSVEWYENTGELFF. The CDR3 nucleotides read TGCAGCGTTGAATGGTATGAGAACACCGGGGAGCTGTTTTTT.

A note on this clonotype: One junction end disagrees with the germline gene, perhaps due to a read error. CDR3 DNA sequence: TGTAGCGTTGGCGGTGGGAGCGGTGTAAGCTCAGATACGCAGTATTTT. As protein: CSVGGGSGVSSDTQYF. The chain carries TRBV29-1 and TRBJ2-3; weak D call: TRBD2 (5 bases). The CDR3 consists of 16 residues. The V gene's germline CDR1 is SQVTM and CDR2 ANQGSEA.

This clonotype was detected many times. The chain is built from TRBV29-1 and TRBJ2-3; TRBD1 is a possible D gene (5 bases). V was cut by 1 base and J by 2 bases, with 10 bases left in between. The CDR3 has 14 residues. Per the germline V gene, CDR1 is SQVTM and CDR2 is ANQGSEA. The CDR3 nucleotides read TGCAGCGTTGAAGGTCAGGGAATCACAGATACGCAGTATTTT. This gives the protein CSVEGQGITDTQYF.